Ten or more counts support the clone carrying this T cell receptor beta chain. What it binds is unknown. These data come from a study of CD8 T cells in ankylosing spondylitis. Study-level findings and limits: Peripheral blood held disease-linked clones only at relatively low frequency, and these were CD8+. Seemingly characteristic of ankylosing spondylitis blood was a TCR beta motif consisting of several highly homologous variants.

The CDR3 runs to 16 residues. CDR1 and CDR2 (germline): SGDLS, YYNGEE. V shed 0 bases and J 1 base; nucleotides not matched to a gene: 6. Libraries of TCR beta came from quantitative 5'-RACE with molecular barcodes. One entry per CDR3 protein results from TCRdb running MiXCR on the 5' RACE reads. Of about 35,000 distinct CDR3 sequences listed, approximately 3% are singletons. Source material: blood, either unsorted or a sorted T cell fraction (not recorded which). The genes are TRBV9 and TRBJ2-5, with 7 bases that match TRBD1. This TCR was sampled from a male donor with ankylosing spondylitis or in good health (not recorded which). CDR3 region: CASSVGWGQFQETQYF. In DNA, the CDR3 is TGTGCCAGCAGCGTAGGATGGGGACAGTTCCAAGAGACCCAGTACTTC. The full variable domain, rest sourced from reference TRBV9 and TRBJ2-5, is DSGVTQTPKHLITATGQRVTLRCSPRSGDLSVYWYQQSLDQGLQFLIQYYNGEERAKGNILERFSAQQFPDLHSELNLSSLELGDSALYFCASSVGWGQFQETQYFGPGTRLLVL.